Sequencing of this T cell receptor (beta chain) was carried out in a study of blood T cells in healthy people across ages. CDR1 and CDR2 from the germline V gene are MGHRA and YSYEKL. The CDR3 covers 17 residues. The germline V and J ends were trimmed by 4 bases and 0 bases, with 19 bases remaining between them. Study results and limitations: More naive CD4+ cells and higher diversity marked long-lived donors relative to aged donors.

Then a second PCR, running roughly 7 to 11 cycles, was carried out with a sample-barcoded 5' primer and a J-beta primer mix. Through a template-switch adaptor with 12 random nucleotides, each cDNA molecule received a tag. TCRdb used MiXCR to reprocess the 5' RACE reads, holding one entry per CDR3 protein. This repertoire shows about a million distinct CDR3 sequences, about 51% found once; its top ten account for 20% to 25%. This clonotype has a single count. Antigen specificity is unknown. Sequenced sample: blood. This sequence joins TRBV4-1 and TRBJ2-7; D is unresolved. The source is a woman in her fifties or sixties in good health. In DNA, the CDR3 is TGCGCCAGCAGCCTAAAATCCGGGCCTTCATCCTCCTACGAGCAGTACTTC. This translates into CASSLKSGPSSSYEQYF.